The 19 T cell receptor beta chains presented below share a single source sample, sequenced in a study of CD8 T cells in ankylosing spondylitis. Each CDR3 protein gets one entry after TCRdb re-called the 5' RACE reads with MiXCR. The table includes about 260,000 distinct CDR3 sequences, 20% to 30% detected once. Sequences were obtained from blood, either unsorted or a sorted T cell fraction (not recorded which). The receptors here all came from a male donor with ankylosing spondylitis or in good health (not recorded which).

This clonotype was seen repeatedly, ten times or more. The chain carries TRBV3-1 and TRBJ1-6, with 7 nucleotides matching TRBD1. After removal of 4 bases from V and 14 bases from J, the junction contained 5 bases not matched to a gene. Per germline, CDR1 LGHDT and CDR2 YNNKEL (reference sequence). There are 12 residues in the CDR3. Here the CDR3 reads CASSRDRVTLHF. CDR3 sequence (DNA): TGTGCCAGCAGCCGAGACAGGGTGACCCTCCACTTT.

The chain links TRBV5-1 to TRBJ2-1; 8 bases match TRBD1. Germline V lookup: CDR1 SGHRS, CDR2 YFSETQ. V shed 4 bases, J shed 12 bases, and the junction held 9 bases outside the gene matches. The CDR3 runs 13 residues. The CDR3 nucleotides read TGCGCCAGCAGCACCGGGACAGGTGATGGGCAGTTCTTC. The encoded protein is CASSTGTGDGQFF.

J is TRBJ2-3 and V is TRBV20-1; 11 bases are a match to TRBD2. Germline V lookup: CDR1 DFQATT, CDR2 SNEGSKA (reference sequence). This CDR3 region has 16 residues. Losses at the gene ends were 2 bases for V and 2 bases for J; bases not matched to a gene: 6. In DNA, the CDR3 is TGCAGTGCTAGATTTACTAGCGGGAGCTCCACAGATACGCAGTATTTT. This sequence encodes CSARFTSGSSTDTQYF.

Ten or more counts support this clonotype. The chain combines TRBV7-9 with TRBJ2-6; D is perhaps TRBD2 (5 bases). The CDR3 contains 16 residues. Trimming left V 7 bases short and J 0 bases short, with 13 bases between. From germline, CDR1 is SEHNR and CDR2 FQNEAQ (reference sequence). The CDR3 nucleotides read TGTGCCAGCACCGCACGAGGGAACTCTGGGGCCAACGTCCTGACTTTC. Residues: CASTARGNSGANVLTF. Together with reference TRBV7-9 and TRBJ2-6, the CDR3 gives the full variable domain: DTGVSQNPRHKITKRGQNVTFRCDPISEHNRLYWYRQTLGQGPEFLTYFQNEAQLEKSRLLSDRFSAERPKGSFSTLEIQRTEQGDSAMYLCASTARGNSGANVLTFGAGSRLTVL.

This clonotype was observed a few times. The J gene is TRBJ2-5, the V gene TRBV20-1; TRBD2 aligns across 15 bases. Germline assignment: CDR1 DFQATT and CDR2 SNEGSKA (reference sequence). This CDR3 comprises 16 residues. This CDR3 is CRGTSGGSLTSETQYF. As DNA, the CDR3 is TGCAGGGGGACTAGCGGGGGGAGCCTAACATCGGAGACCCAGTACTTC.

This clonotype was observed many times. The J gene is TRBJ2-5, the V gene TRBV5-1; unclear D gene. Trimming shortened V by 5 bases and J by 2 bases, and 13 bases separated the two germline ends. The CDR3 has 14 residues. The germline CDR1 and CDR2 sequences are SGHRS and YFSETQ. The CDR3 loop reads CASRVISTQETQYF. DNA for the CDR3: TGCGCCAGCAGGGTGATCTCGACGCAAGAGACCCAGTACTTC.

The chain is built from TRBV4-2 and TRBJ2-1, with D unclear. The CDR3 runs 17 residues. V was clipped by 3 bases and J by 1 base, with 16 bases between them. Germline CDR1 LGHNA, CDR2 YNFKEQ. Written as DNA, the CDR3 is TGTGCCAGCAGCCACTACTCAGGTGCGGAGTCCTACAATGAGCAGTTCTTC. It specifies CASSHYSGAESYNEQFF.

This clonotype showed up just once. This chain uses TRBV12-3 or TRBV12-4 with TRBJ2-7; D is unclear. V dropped 1 base and J dropped 4 bases, with 17 bases sitting between them. This CDR3 is 16 amino acids long. The CDR3 loop reads CASSLGQSALGYEQYF. CDR3 coding DNA: TGTGCCAGCAGTTTAGGGCAGTCGGCCCTGGGTTACGAGCAGTACTTC.

This clonotype showed up just a few times. The V call is TRBV29-1, the J call TRBJ2-1; 8 bases fit TRBD1. The V segment lost 5 bases and the J segment 9 bases; nucleotides outside the gene matches: 12. Germline values: CDR1 SQVTM, CDR2 ANQGSEA. The CDR3 spans 14 residues. CDR3 sequence: CSVTVWQGAGEQFF. CDR3 DNA: TGCAGCGTTACGGTTTGGCAGGGGGCAGGTGAGCAGTTCTTC.

The V gene is TRBV11-3, the J gene TRBJ2-7, with 9 bases aligning to TRBD1. The CDR3 totals 15 residues. Germline V gene sequence: CDR1 SGHNT, CDR2 YENEEA. The V gene end was trimmed by 6 bases and the J gene end by 4 bases; junction bases not matched to a gene: 10. The CDR3 region has the DNA TGTGCCAGCAGTTATACCGGGACAGGGATATACGAGCAGTACTTC. This encodes CASSYTGTGIYEQYF.

This clonotype was detected only a few times. V usage is TRBV7-2 and J usage is TRBJ2-2; D is undetermined. The germline CDR1 and CDR2 sequences are SGHTA and FQGNSA. V lost 7 bases to trimming and J lost 0 bases, with 12 bases between them. This CDR3 spans 15 amino acids. Here the CDR3 DNA reads TGTGCCAGCACCTTGCACCGAGCGAACACCGGGGAGCTGTTTTTT. Translating it yields CASTLHRANTGELFF. Together with reference TRBV7-2 and TRBJ2-2, the CDR3 gives the full variable domain: GAGVSQSPSNKVTEKGKDVELRCDPISGHTALYWYRQSLGQGLEFLIYFQGNSAPDKSGLPSDRFSAERTGGSVSTLTIQRTQQEDSAVYLCASTLHRANTGELFFGEGSRLTVL.

The V and J genes are TRBV12-3 or TRBV12-4 and TRBJ2-3; TRBD1 matches 11 bases. The length of the CDR3 is 18 residues. V trimming: 3 bases; J trimming: 2 bases; junction bases outside the gene matches: 10. The CDR3 region is CASSFRTGTGGPTDTQYF. CDR3 nucleotides: TGTGCCAGCAGTTTCAGAACTGGGACAGGGGGTCCCACAGATACGCAGTATTTT.

This clonotype has only a few counts. This sequence joins TRBV5-1 and TRBJ2-5, with D tentatively TRBD2 (5 bases). The CDR3 totals 15 residues. V was pared by 0 bases and J by 5 bases, with 14 bases between. Germline CDR1 and CDR2: SGHRS and YFSETQ. CDR3 loop: CASSLALASRETQYF. Here the CDR3 DNA reads TGCGCCAGCAGCTTGGCCCTAGCTTCGCGGGAGACCCAGTACTTC.

In its sample, this clonotype was seen many times. The genes are TRBV5-1 and TRBJ2-7; tentatively, D is TRBD1 (6 bases). Trimming left V 4 bases short and J 5 bases short, with 19 bases between. CDR1 and CDR2 from the germline V gene are SGHRS and YFSETQ. The CDR3 runs 15 residues. The CDR3 DNA reads as TGCGCCAGCAGCCCACAACAGGGCTTGTACGACGAGCAGTACTTC. Translating it yields CASSPQQGLYDEQYF. The variable domain in full, completed from reference TRBV5-1 and TRBJ2-7, reads KAGVTQTPRYLIKTRGQQVTLSCSPISGHRSVSWYQQTPGQGLQFLFEYFSETQRNKGNFPGRFSGRQFSNSRSEMNVSTLELGDSALYLCASSPQQGLYDEQYFGPGTRLTVT.

This clonotype showed up many times. The CDR3 spells CASSFAANSNQPQHF. The CDR3 nucleotides read TGTGCCAGCAGTTTTGCGGCAAATAGCAATCAGCCCCAGCATTTT. The chain uses TRBV12-3 or TRBV12-4 and TRBJ1-5; D is ambiguous. V was shortened by 3 bases and J by 0 bases, with 9 bases between the two germline ends. The CDR3 length is 15 residues.

The V gene is TRBV5-1, the J gene TRBJ2-1; D not resolved. Trimming removed 1 base from V and 6 bases from J, with 5 bases in between. Germline-derived CDR1 and CDR2 are SGHRS and YFSETQ. CDR3 length: 12 amino acids. The CDR3 is CASSLPGNEQFF. The CDR3 DNA reads TGCGCCAGCAGCTTGCCCGGCAATGAGCAGTTCTTC.

This clonotype was counted many times. V is TRBV12-3 or TRBV12-4 and J is TRBJ2-5; D perhaps matches TRBD1 (6 bases). The CDR3 has 11 amino acids. CDR3 sequence: CATGQRETQYF. The CDR3 DNA reads as TGTGCTACGGGACAAAGAGAGACCCAGTACTTC.

The J gene is TRBJ2-7, the V gene TRBV29-1; D is unclear. Deletions cut 7 bases from V and 7 bases from J, with 14 bases between. Germline lookup yields CDR1 SQVTM and CDR2 ANQGSEA. The CDR3 length is 11 residues. The CDR3 reads CSARTSREQYF. The CDR3 bases are TGCAGCGCCCGAACTTCTCGGGAGCAGTACTTC.

This chain links TRBV29-1 with TRBJ1-1; D is uncertain. The germline V and J ends were trimmed by 2 bases and 6 bases, with 13 bases remaining between them. The CDR3 has 13 residues. In germline, CDR1 is SQVTM, CDR2 ANQGSEA. The CDR3 DNA follows: TGCAGCGTTGAAAGAAGCTACCGGCCTGAAGCTTTCTTT. Translating it yields CSVERSYRPEAFF.